Below are 30 T cell receptor beta chains sequenced from a single sample in a study of T cells expressing NK-cell markers. TCRdb reworked the 5' RACE reads into one entry per CDR3 protein, no DNA. The sample holds more than 400,000 distinct CDR3 sequences. Sequencing was carried out using blood T cells: a sorted CD56 or NKG2C T cell subset, CD4+ or CD8+ T cells, or bulk PBMC T cells (not recorded which). These receptors all stem from a woman aged 18 to 69 in good health.

This chain joins TRBV12-3 or TRBV12-4 and TRBJ1-1. CDR3 length: 16 residues. CDR3 loop: CASSLAPWEPSTEAFF.

The chain links TRBV5-1 to TRBJ1-2. This CDR3 is built from 15 residues. Germline V gene data show CDR1 as SGHRS and CDR2 as YFSETQ. CDR3 protein: CASSLAGMANYGYTF.

The genes are TRBV11-2 and TRBJ2-3; the TRBD1 assignment by TCRdb is unverifiable without DNA. The CDR3 spans 21 residues. CDR1 is SGHAT, CDR2 FQNNGV, per germline. Here the CDR3 reads CASSLVGSNTGREGGADTQYF. Variable domain in full (rest from reference TRBV11-2 and TRBJ2-3): EAGVAQSPRYKIIEKRQSVAFWCNPISGHATLYWYQQILGQGPKLLIQFQNNGVVDDSQLPKDRFSAERLKGVDSTLKIQPAKLEDSAVYLCASSLVGSNTGREGGADTQYFGPGTRLTVL.

The chain uses TRBV19 and TRBJ2-1; TCRdb's D call of TRBD1 is untestable without DNA. The germline V gene has CDR1 LNHDA and CDR2 SQIVND (reference sequence). The length of the CDR3 is 14 residues. CDR3 in amino acids: CASSPQVPDNEQFF.

The chain employs TRBV13 and TRBJ2-7; the TRBD1 assignment by TCRdb is unverifiable without DNA. Germline V gene lookup returns CDR1 PRHDT and CDR2 FYEKMQ (reference sequence). The CDR3 totals 15 residues. The CDR3 is CASRYTGAPRYEQYF.

This chain's CDR3 is CASSRAGTGWAGELFF. V and J are TRBV4-3 and TRBJ2-2; TCRdb names TRBD1, which stays unverified in the absence of DNA. In germline, CDR1 is LGHNA, CDR2 YSLEER. The CDR3 covers 16 residues.

This chain connects TRBV29-1 to TRBJ2-1; TCRdb calls TRBD1, which cannot be checked without DNA. CDR3 length: 11 residues. Germline CDR1 and CDR2: SQVTM and ANQGSEA. CDR3 loop: CSATGLNEQFF.

The rearrangement uses TRBV5-1 and TRBJ2-7; there is no DNA to check the TCRdb D call of TRBD2. The germline CDR1 and CDR2 sequences are SGHRS and YFSETQ. The CDR3 is 15 amino acids. This CDR3 reads CASSLKGPAGMEQYF.

J is TRBJ2-6 and V is TRBV6-1. This CDR3 is built from 16 residues. Germline V gene sequence: CDR1 MNHNS, CDR2 SASEGT. This CDR3 reads CASTLGQGSGANVLTF.

The chain links TRBV6-1 to TRBJ2-1. This CDR3 is built from 14 residues. Germline loops: CDR1 MNHNS, CDR2 SASEGT. The CDR3 sequence: CASSHRSSYNEQFF.

The chain has TRBV10-2 and TRBJ2-1; the TCRdb call, TRBD2, lacks DNA for checking. This CDR3 is 16 amino acids long. CDR1 WSHSY and CDR2 SAAADI come from the germline V gene. This CDR3 reads CASSELVAGGDNEQFF.

The chain recombines TRBV12-3 or TRBV12-4 with TRBJ2-5; as DNA is missing, the TRBD2 call by TCRdb cannot be tested. The CDR3 sequence is 16 residues long. The CDR3 sequence: CASSLRVSGGKETQYF.

This sequence joins TRBV4-3 and TRBJ2-4; there is no DNA to check the TCRdb D call of TRBD1. The CDR3 length is 13 residues. Germline lookup yields CDR1 LGHNA and CDR2 YSLEER. CDR3 sequence: CASSPEQGYIQYF.

The V gene is TRBV7-9, the J gene TRBJ1-6; TCRdb outputs TRBD1, but without DNA this stays unchecked. CDR3 length equals 17 residues. Per germline, CDR1 SEHNR and CDR2 FQNEAQ (reference sequence). CDR3 residues: CASSYGEAGTGGSPLHF.

The chain combines TRBV19 with TRBJ2-1; the TRBD2 assignment by TCRdb is unverifiable without DNA. Germline V gene sequence: CDR1 LNHDA, CDR2 SQIVND (reference sequence). The CDR3 has 15 residues. CDR3 amino acids: CASFPAGGAYNEQFF.

The chain couples TRBV7-2 to TRBJ2-5; the D gene TCRdb calls, TRBD1, cannot be checked with no DNA. The V gene's germline CDR1 is SGHTA and CDR2 FQGNSA. This CDR3 has 14 residues. The CDR3 protein is CASSSRGALETQYF.

The rearrangement joins TRBV25-1 to TRBJ2-1. This CDR3 contains 14 residues. Germline CDR1 is MGHDK and CDR2 is SYGVNS. The CDR3 loop reads CASSELGNYNEQFF.

The gene calls are TRBV5-4 and TRBJ2-3. CDR1 is SGHNT, CDR2 YYREEE, per germline (reference sequence). CDR3 length: 16 amino acids. This CDR3 is CASSPTVAASTDTQYF.

The chain employs TRBV18 and TRBJ2-7; as DNA is missing, the TRBD1 call by TCRdb cannot be tested. In germline, CDR1 is KGHSH, CDR2 LQKENI. The CDR3 is 14 residues long. This CDR3 is CASSPDRDDYEQYF.

This chain connects TRBV7-9 to TRBJ2-1; TCRdb indicates TRBD1, and absent DNA this call remains unverified. The CDR3 extends over 14 amino acids. Germline CDR1 SEHNR, CDR2 FQNEAQ (reference sequence). The chain's CDR3 is CASSQGQGEGEQFF.

The V and J genes are TRBV15 and TRBJ2-5; TCRdb names TRBD1, which stays unverified in the absence of DNA. The CDR3 spans 14 residues. Germline CDR1 reads LNHNV; CDR2 reads YYDKDF (reference sequence). The CDR3 sequence is CATRDRGRPWTQYF.

The chain's CDR3 is CAISAGGFDNSPLHF. The chain combines TRBV10-3 with TRBJ1-6. CDR3 size: 15 residues. Germline V lookup: CDR1 ENHRY, CDR2 SYGVKD.

The chain recombines TRBV20-1 with TRBJ2-2; no DNA is available, so the TRBD2 call from TCRdb remains unchecked. The CDR3 extends over 16 amino acids. CDR1 DFQATT and CDR2 SNEGSKA come from the germline V gene (reference sequence). CDR3 amino acids: CSAARLAGKNTGELFF.

The V gene is TRBV5-4, the J gene TRBJ2-7; absent DNA, TCRdb's TRBD2 call cannot be checked. The CDR3 consists of 15 residues. CDR1 and CDR2 (germline): SGHNT, YYREEE (reference sequence). This CDR3 reads CASSLGVASNYEQYF.

This sequence joins TRBV20-1 and TRBJ2-7; TCRdb selects TRBD1, and the lack of DNA leaves this call unchecked. The CDR3 covers 14 residues. Germline CDR1 reads DFQATT; CDR2 reads SNEGSKA (reference sequence). The chain's CDR3 is CSARGDTSSYEQYF.

This rearrangement joins TRBV9 to TRBJ2-3. Germline V gene lookup returns CDR1 SGDLS and CDR2 YYNGEE. The CDR3 has 14 amino acids. The CDR3 reads CASSVGVGTDTQYF.

This rearrangement joins TRBV6-5 to TRBJ2-6. This CDR3 spans 15 amino acids. CDR1 and CDR2 (germline): MNHEY, SVGAGI. CDR3 protein: CASSFSSSGANVLTF.

This chain joins TRBV19 and TRBJ1-1; the D call of TRBD1 rests on TCRdb alone, since no DNA is present to check it. CDR3 size: 14 residues. Germline V lookup: CDR1 LNHDA, CDR2 SQIVND (reference sequence). The CDR3 spells CASTSPRENTEAFF.

The chain carries TRBV19 and TRBJ1-5; TCRdb's D call of TRBD1 is untestable without DNA. The germline V gene has CDR1 LNHDA and CDR2 SQIVND (reference sequence). This CDR3 is built from 12 residues. The CDR3 spells CASGTQVQPQHF.

V gene TRBV20-1 combines with J gene TRBJ1-1; TCRdb indicates TRBD1, and absent DNA this call remains unverified. This CDR3 has 12 residues. Germline V gene data show CDR1 as DFQATT and CDR2 as SNEGSKA (reference sequence). The CDR3 loop reads CSRLRGGTEAFF.